These 28 T cell receptor beta chains share one sample of origin, sequenced in a study of shared clonotypes between healthy human individuals. Method: immunoSEQ multiplex PCR; TCRdb's copy keeps in-frame clones and lacks some. The sample includes some 2.4 million clones, 93% seen only once; the top ten take approximately 0.36%. Source material: naive CD4+ T cells from PBMCs. Subset: CD45RA+ positively selected. The receptors here all came from a man aged 18 to 35 in good health. Some clones in this sample may be carry-over from other donors' samples.

The chain is built from TRBV7-2 and TRBJ1-2, with a tentative D call TRBD1 (6 bases). This CDR3 region has 13 residues. Germline lookup yields CDR1 SGHTA and CDR2 FQGNSA. The ends were cut back, 1 base at V and 5 bases at J, with 8 bases in the middle. The CDR3: CASSLVGGYGYTF. CDR3 bases: TGTGCCAGCAGCTTAGTAGGGGGTTATGGCTACACCTTC.

This clone has only one observation. V gene TRBV27 combines with J gene TRBJ2-5; 8 bases map to TRBD1. In germline, CDR1 is MNHEY, CDR2 SMNVEV (reference sequence). The V and J ends lost 1 base and 4 bases, in that order; junction bases with no gene match: 8. The CDR3 sequence is 16 residues long. CDR3 sequence (DNA): TGTGCCAGCAGTTTATGGGCAGGGGGCGTCGGAGAGACCCAGTACTTC. Residues: CASSLWAGGVGETQYF.

The chain is built from TRBV19 and TRBJ2-3, with 8 bases lining up with TRBD1. The CDR3 covers 16 residues. Losses at the gene ends were 5 bases for V and 0 bases for J; bases not matched to a gene: 7. Germline V gene lookup returns CDR1 LNHDA and CDR2 SQIVND (reference sequence). CDR3 nucleotides: TGTGCCAGTAGTCCGTGGACAGGGTCAAGCACAGATACGCAGTATTTT. Protein product: CASSPWTGSSTDTQYF.

CDR3 loop: CASSYGVSSTPNEQFF. CDR3 nucleotide sequence: TGTGCCAGCAGTTATGGAGTATCTTCGACCCCCAATGAGCAGTTCTTC. This chain joins TRBV9 and TRBJ2-1; D unresolved. The germline gives CDR1 SGDLS, CDR2 YYNGEE. The CDR3 runs 16 residues. Trimming cost V 5 bases and J 6 bases, with 21 bases left between them. The full variable domain, with the rest looked up from reference TRBV9 and TRBJ2-1, is DSGVTQTPKHLITATGQRVTLRCSPRSGDLSVYWYQQSLDQGLQFLIQYYNGEERAKGNILERFSAQQFPDLHSELNLSSLELGDSALYFCASSYGVSSTPNEQFFGPGTRLTVL.

This sequence joins TRBV19 and TRBJ2-7; TRBD2 agrees at 13 bases. The CDR3 has 14 amino acids. Germline CDR1 and CDR2: LNHDA and SQIVND (reference sequence). V gave up 9 bases and J gave up 3 bases; unmatched junction bases: 5. DNA for the CDR3: TGTGCCAGCCAGGGACTAGCGGGAAACTACGAGCAGTACTTC. Translating gives CASQGLAGNYEQYF.

This chain uses TRBV5-1 with TRBJ1-4; 7 bases line up with TRBD1. Germline CDR1 SGHRS, CDR2 YFSETQ. This CDR3 comprises 14 residues. Losses at the gene ends were 4 bases for V and 11 bases for J; bases not matched to a gene: 11. The CDR3: CASSTRTGAGKLFF. CDR3 DNA sequence: TGCGCCAGCAGCACCCGGACAGGTGCGGGGAAACTGTTTTTT.

The V gene is TRBV7-2, the J gene TRBJ2-1; 9 bases are a match to TRBD2. This CDR3 spans 14 amino acids. With V trimmed by 3 bases and J by 12 bases, 9 bases remained unmatched. Germline values: CDR1 SGHTA, CDR2 FQGNSA. CDR3 in amino acids: CASSFSGSWGRQFF. Here the CDR3 DNA reads TGTGCCAGCAGCTTTAGCGGGAGTTGGGGCCGGCAGTTCTTC.

V and J are TRBV15 and TRBJ1-4, with TRBD1 matching 7 bases. The CDR3 loop spans 18 amino acids. Germline V CDR1 and CDR2: LNHNV, YYDKDF (reference sequence). The V and J ends lost 2 bases and 2 bases, in that order; junction bases with no gene match: 11. As DNA, the CDR3 is TGTGCCACCAGCAGATCCATTACCGACAGGGAGACTAATGAAAAACTGTTTTTT. This translates into CATSRSITDRETNEKLFF.

The chain uses TRBV6-6 and TRBJ2-7; TRBD1 is a possible D gene (7 bases). Germline CDR1 MNHNY, CDR2 SVGAGI (reference sequence). This CDR3 is 16 amino acids long. V lost 6 bases, J lost 4 bases, and 22 bases lay in between. For the CDR3, the DNA is TGTGCCAGCAGCCCCGACGGGGGCAGGGGGGAGTACGAGCAGTACTTC. Translated: CASSPDGGRGEYEQYF.

The V call is TRBV18, the J call TRBJ2-1; D is uncertain. This CDR3 is 16 amino acids long. Trimming pared 3 bases from V and 3 bases from J, leaving 15 bases between. From germline, CDR1 is KGHSH and CDR2 LQKENI. CDR3 nucleotides: TGTGCCAGCTCACCGGGGTTGCTACCTGGCTACAATGAGCAGTTCTTC. Encoded protein: CASSPGLLPGYNEQFF.

This chain uses TRBV11-2 with TRBJ1-1, with D perhaps TRBD1 (5 bases). CDR3 length equals 13 residues. V dropped 3 bases and J dropped 4 bases, with 9 bases sitting between them. Germline CDR1 reads SGHAT; CDR2 reads FQNNGV. The CDR3 DNA reads as TGTGCCAGCAGCTTTGCCGGGGGCACTGAAGCTTTCTTT. Protein product: CASSFAGGTEAFF.

This chain uses TRBV5-4 with TRBJ2-1, with 11 bases matching TRBD2. J gave up 9 bases and V 3 bases, and 8 bases lay outside the gene matches. The length of the CDR3 is 15 residues. Germline V CDR1 and CDR2: SGHNT, YYREEE (reference sequence). This CDR3 is CASSSLAGGPSEQFF. Written as DNA, the CDR3 is TGTGCCAGCAGCTCCTTAGCGGGAGGGCCATCTGAGCAGTTCTTC.

The chain links TRBV9 to TRBJ1-1, with 12 bases aligning to TRBD1. CDR1 SGDLS and CDR2 YYNGEE come from the germline V gene. The ends lost 4 bases at V and 0 bases at J; junction bases unmatched: 7. This CDR3 spans 17 amino acids. CDR3 DNA: TGTGCCAGCAGCCCCGGGACAGGGGGCGACCTGAACACTGAAGCTTTCTTT. It yields the protein CASSPGTGGDLNTEAFF.

Concerning this clone: The junction does not match germline at one end; this may be a read error. The genes are TRBV4-2 and TRBJ2-2; TRBD2 matches 10 bases. The CDR3 extends over 17 amino acids. CDR1 LGHNA and CDR2 YNFKEQ come from the germline V gene. CDR3: CASTQSSGSSDTGELFF. In DNA, the CDR3 is TGTGCCAGCACCCAATCTAGCGGGAGTAGCGACACCGGGGAGCTGTTTTTT.

As regards this clone: One end of the junction does not line up with germline, which may come from a read error. This chain links TRBV30 with TRBJ2-7; 12 bases fit TRBD1. Germline loops: CDR1 GTSNPN, CDR2 SVGIG (reference sequence). The CDR3 runs 15 residues. CDR3 DNA sequence: TGTGCCTGGAGTCGTAACCCGGGACAGGGGGCCTCACGTACCTTC. The encoded protein is CAWSRNPGQGASRTF.

This chain links TRBV7-8 with TRBJ2-1, with 10 bases lining up with TRBD2. This CDR3 region has 17 residues. The V segment lost 5 bases and the J segment 4 bases; nucleotides outside the gene matches: 11. Germline V gene data show CDR1 as SGHVS and CDR2 as FQNEAQ. CDR3 loop: CASSLTNIAGGYNEQFF. CDR3 DNA: TGTGCCAGCAGCCTCACCAATATAGCGGGAGGTTACAATGAGCAGTTCTTC.

In the case of this clone: Since no conserved phenylalanine or tryptophan closes the CDR3, a read error is the likely cause. Because the CDR3's place on the DNA is in doubt, the DNA is left out and the CDR3 is given as listed by TCRdb. This chain connects TRBV30 to TRBJ1-2; the table's D call, TRBD1, has no DNA check behind it. The V gene's germline CDR1 is GTSNPN and CDR2 SVGIG (reference sequence). The CDR3 spans 10 amino acids, including both terminal residues. The CDR3 loop reads CAWSAQAGAI.

This chain uses TRBV4-1 with TRBJ1-1; 8 positions match TRBD1. The CDR3 covers 18 residues. V was clipped by 0 bases and J by 0 bases; unmatched bases: 9. Per the germline V gene, CDR1 is MGHRA and CDR2 is YSYEKL. The CDR3 DNA is TGCGCCAGCAGCCAAGATGCGACAGGGGATTTTGTGAACACTGAAGCTTTCTTT. Translating gives CASSQDATGDFVNTEAFF.

This sequence joins TRBV29-1 and TRBJ1-3; 7 bases are a match to TRBD1. The ends lost 7 bases at V and 4 bases at J; junction bases unmatched: 7. Germline-derived CDR1 and CDR2 are SQVTM and ANQGSEA. This CDR3 spans 13 amino acids. The CDR3 reads CSALTGAGNTIYF. CDR3 DNA: TGCAGCGCCCTAACAGGGGCGGGAAACACCATATATTTT.

V usage is TRBV28 and J usage is TRBJ1-1, with 8 nucleotides matching TRBD1. The CDR3 totals 14 residues. CDR1 and CDR2 from the germline V gene are MDHEN and SYDVKM. With 8 bases clipped from V and 3 bases from J, the junction kept 8 bases outside the gene matches. For the CDR3, the DNA is TGTGCCAGCGTTACGACAGGGGCATACACTGAAGCTTTCTTT. The encoded protein is CASVTTGAYTEAFF. The full variable domain, with the rest looked up from reference TRBV28 and TRBJ1-1, is DVKVTQSSRYLVKRTGEKVFLECVQDMDHENMFWYRQDPGLGLRLIYFSYDVKMKEKGDIPEGYSVSREKKERFSLILESASTNQTSMYLCASVTTGAYTEAFFGQGTRLTVV.

The chain has TRBV5-1 and TRBJ1-3; D possibly corresponds to TRBD1 (6 bases). CDR1 is SGHRS, CDR2 YFSETQ, per germline. V was trimmed by 3 bases and J by 0 bases, leaving 19 bases between them. The CDR3 has 18 amino acids. Here the CDR3 reads CASSSNSPPGVSGNTIYF. In nucleotides, the CDR3 is TGCGCCAGCAGCTCCAACTCCCCTCCAGGGGTCTCTGGAAACACCATATATTTT.

The V call is TRBV29-1, the J call TRBJ1-1; 9 bases are a match to TRBD1. The CDR3 runs 14 residues. Germline trimming cut 6 bases from V and 1 base from J; bases unmatched to any gene: 6. CDR1 is SQVTM, CDR2 ANQGSEA, per germline. CDR3 in amino acids: CSVGDRVTNTEAFF. The CDR3 DNA reads as TGCAGCGTGGGGGACAGGGTGACGAACACTGAAGCTTTCTTT.

This clone was detected a few times. The chain links TRBV11-2 to TRBJ2-7, with 11 bases fitting TRBD1. Losses at the gene ends were 6 bases for V and 1 base for J; bases not matched to a gene: 2. There are 14 residues in the CDR3. Germline V gives CDR1 SGHAT, CDR2 FQNNGV. CDR3 residues: CASSGQGASYEQYF. The CDR3 DNA reads TGTGCCAGCAGTGGACAGGGGGCTTCCTACGAGCAGTACTTC.

The chain couples TRBV5-1 to TRBJ2-2; perhaps D is TRBD1 or TRBD2 (5 bases each). Germline V gives CDR1 SGHRS, CDR2 YFSETQ. Trimming removed 7 bases at V and 6 bases at J, with 19 bases between. CDR3 length: 15 amino acids. CDR3 nucleotide sequence: TGCGCCAGCCGCTCCGGGGCGCCGAGCGCCGGGGAGCTGTTTTTT. It yields the protein CASRSGAPSAGELFF.

The rearrangement links TRBV27 to TRBJ1-1; TRBD1 is a possible D gene (5 bases). The germline gives CDR1 MNHEY, CDR2 SMNVEV (reference sequence). The CDR3 runs 14 residues. V lost 3 bases to trimming and J lost 2 bases, with 10 bases between them. CDR3 bases: TGTGCCAGCAGTTTCGGGGGGGGAAACACTGAAGCTTTCTTT. This codes for CASSFGGGNTEAFF.

V usage is TRBV6-1 and J usage is TRBJ2-7; TRBD1 is a possible D gene (6 bases). This CDR3 has 14 residues. The V end lost 4 bases, the J end lost 2 bases, and 12 bases lay between the germline ends. CDR1 is MNHNS and CDR2 is SASEGT in the germline V gene. CDR3: CASSAWTETYEQYF. DNA of the CDR3: TGTGCCAGCAGTGCTTGGACAGAAACCTACGAGCAGTACTTC.

The chain employs TRBV29-1 and TRBJ1-5; TRBD1 aligns across 11 bases. Per the germline V gene, CDR1 is SQVTM and CDR2 is ANQGSEA. This CDR3 has 13 residues. V was clipped by 0 bases and J by 11 bases; unmatched bases: 3. CDR3 sequence reads: CSVEEDRGRTQHF. The CDR3 DNA reads TGCAGCGTTGAAGAGGACAGGGGGCGGACCCAGCATTTT.

This clone has only one observation. V is TRBV25-1 and J is TRBJ2-1; 11 bases are a match to TRBD2. The CDR3 consists of 14 residues. Germline-derived CDR1 and CDR2 are MGHDK and SYGVNS. Unmatched junction bases numbered 6, after V lost 4 bases and J lost 10 bases. The CDR3 coding sequence is TGTGCCAGCAGTGTACTAGCGGGAGCGGGGGAGCAGTTCTTC. It codes for CASSVLAGAGEQFF.